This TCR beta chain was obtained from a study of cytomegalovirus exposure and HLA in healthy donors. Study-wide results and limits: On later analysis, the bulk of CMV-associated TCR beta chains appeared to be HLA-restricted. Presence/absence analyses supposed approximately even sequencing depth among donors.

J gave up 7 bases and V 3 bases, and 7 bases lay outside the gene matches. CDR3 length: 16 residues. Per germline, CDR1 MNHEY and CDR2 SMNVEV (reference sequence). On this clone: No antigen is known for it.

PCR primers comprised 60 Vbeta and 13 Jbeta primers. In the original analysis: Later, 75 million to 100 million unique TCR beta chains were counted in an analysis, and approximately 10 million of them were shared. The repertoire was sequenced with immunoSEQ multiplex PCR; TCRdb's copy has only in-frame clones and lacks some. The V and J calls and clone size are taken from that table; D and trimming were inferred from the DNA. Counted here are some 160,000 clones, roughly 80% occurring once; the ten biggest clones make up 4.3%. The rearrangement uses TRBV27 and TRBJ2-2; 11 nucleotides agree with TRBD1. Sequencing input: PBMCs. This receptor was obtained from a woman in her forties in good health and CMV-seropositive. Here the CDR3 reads CASSFRTGGTNGELFF. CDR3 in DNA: TGTGCCAGCAGTTTCAGGACAGGGGGCACGAACGGGGAGCTGTTTTTT.